The sample holds one count of the clone carrying this TCR beta chain. This sample stems from a study of blood T cell repertoires in COVID-19. Whole-study context: The United States, Italy and Spain supplied acute and convalescent COVID-19 samples.

CDR3 length equals 16 residues. In the source study's methods: Reference gene primer amplification gave estimated nucleated cell counts. Sequencing was performed with immunoSEQ multiplex PCR; in TCRdb, only in-frame clones are kept and a portion is missing. V and J calls and clone size are as listed in that table; D and trimming were resolved from the DNA. The table includes tens of thousands of clones, around 87% detected once. The TCR was taken from a man in his sixties with active COVID-19. V and J are TRBV21-1 and TRBJ2-3; TRBD1 is the table's D call, not checked against the DNA. TRBV21-1 is a pseudogene. The sequenced sample consisted of peripheral blood. The CDR3 loop is CASSKVGLPSTDTQYF. The CDR3 DNA reads TGTGCCAGCAGCAAAGTGGGGCTGCCTAGCACAGATACGCAGTATTTT.